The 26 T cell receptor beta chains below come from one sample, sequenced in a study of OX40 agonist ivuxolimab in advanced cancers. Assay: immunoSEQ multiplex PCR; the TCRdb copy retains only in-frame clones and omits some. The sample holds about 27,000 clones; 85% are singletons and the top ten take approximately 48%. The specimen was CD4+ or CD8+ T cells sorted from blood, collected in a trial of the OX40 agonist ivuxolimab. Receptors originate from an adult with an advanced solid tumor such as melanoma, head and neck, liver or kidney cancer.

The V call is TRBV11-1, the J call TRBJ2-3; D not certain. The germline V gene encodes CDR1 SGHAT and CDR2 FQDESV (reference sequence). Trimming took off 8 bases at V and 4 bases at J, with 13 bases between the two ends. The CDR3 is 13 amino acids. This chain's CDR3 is CASGVGFSDTQYF. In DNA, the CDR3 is TGTGCCAGCGGCGTGGGGTTTTCAGATACGCAGTATTTT.

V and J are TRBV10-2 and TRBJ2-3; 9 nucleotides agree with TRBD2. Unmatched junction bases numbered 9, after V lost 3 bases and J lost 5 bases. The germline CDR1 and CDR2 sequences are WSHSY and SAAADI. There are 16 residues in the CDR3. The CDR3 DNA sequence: TGCGCCAGCAGTGATAGGAGCGGGGGGCTGGGAGATACGCAGTATTTT. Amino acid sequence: CASSDRSGGLGDTQYF.

The DNA for the CDR3 is TGTGCCAGCAGCTTAGACACTGAAGCTTTCTTT. It codes for CASSLDTEAFF. The chain carries TRBV7-9 and TRBJ1-1; D not certain. Germline values: CDR1 SEHNR, CDR2 FQNEAQ (reference sequence). V lost 1 base to trimming and J lost 3 bases, with 0 bases between them. This CDR3 comprises 11 residues.

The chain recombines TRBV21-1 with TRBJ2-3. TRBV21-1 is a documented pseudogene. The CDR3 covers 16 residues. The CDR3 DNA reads TGTGCCAGCAGCAAAGACGAGGGGAAGTGCACAGATACGCAGTATTTT. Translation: CASSKDEGKCTDTQYF.

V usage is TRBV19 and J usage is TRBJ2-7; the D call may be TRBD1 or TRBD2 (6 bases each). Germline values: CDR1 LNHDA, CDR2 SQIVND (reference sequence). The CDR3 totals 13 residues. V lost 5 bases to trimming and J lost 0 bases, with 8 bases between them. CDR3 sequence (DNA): TGTGCCAGTAGTCGGGGGCTCTCCTACGAGCAGTACTTC. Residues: CASSRGLSYEQYF.

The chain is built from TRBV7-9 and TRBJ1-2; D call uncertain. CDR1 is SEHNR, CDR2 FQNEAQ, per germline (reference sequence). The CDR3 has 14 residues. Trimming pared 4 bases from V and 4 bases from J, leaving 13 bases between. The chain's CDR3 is CASSSVTPGYGYTF. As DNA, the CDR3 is TGTGCCAGCAGCTCCGTGACCCCAGGCTATGGCTACACCTTC. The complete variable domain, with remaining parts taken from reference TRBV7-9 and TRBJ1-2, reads DTGVSQNPRHKITKRGQNVTFRCDPISEHNRLYWYRQTLGQGPEFLTYFQNEAQLEKSRLLSDRFSAERPKGSFSTLEIQRTEQGDSAMYLCASSSVTPGYGYTFGSGTRLTVV.

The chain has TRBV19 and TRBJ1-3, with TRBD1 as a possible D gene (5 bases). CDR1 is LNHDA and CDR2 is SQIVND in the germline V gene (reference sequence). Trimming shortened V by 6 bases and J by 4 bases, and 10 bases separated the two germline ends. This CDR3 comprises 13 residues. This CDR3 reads CASSPGLGNTIYF. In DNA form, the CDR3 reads TGTGCCAGTAGCCCGGGGCTCGGAAACACCATATATTTT.

The CDR3 spells CASSEKQGAYNEQFF. The CDR3 DNA follows: TGTGCCAGCAGCGAAAAACAGGGGGCCTACAATGAGCAGTTCTTC. This sequence joins TRBV2 and TRBJ2-1; 8 bases map to TRBD1. CDR1 and CDR2 from the germline V gene are SNHLY and FYNNEI. The CDR3 sequence is 15 residues long. V shed 6 bases and J 2 bases; nucleotides not matched to a gene: 6.

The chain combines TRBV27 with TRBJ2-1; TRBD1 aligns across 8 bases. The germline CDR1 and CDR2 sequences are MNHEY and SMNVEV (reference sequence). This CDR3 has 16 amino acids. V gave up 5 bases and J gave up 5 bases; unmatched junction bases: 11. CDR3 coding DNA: TGTGCCAGCAGTCCAATTGACAGGGGTTGGGACAATGAGCAGTTCTTC. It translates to CASSPIDRGWDNEQFF.

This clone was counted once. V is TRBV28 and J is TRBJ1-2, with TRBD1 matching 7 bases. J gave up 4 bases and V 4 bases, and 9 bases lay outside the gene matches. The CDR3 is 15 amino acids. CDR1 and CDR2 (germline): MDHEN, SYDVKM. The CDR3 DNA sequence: TGTGCCAGCAGTTACCCGGGACAGAGATTCTATGGCTACACCTTC. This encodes CASSYPGQRFYGYTF.

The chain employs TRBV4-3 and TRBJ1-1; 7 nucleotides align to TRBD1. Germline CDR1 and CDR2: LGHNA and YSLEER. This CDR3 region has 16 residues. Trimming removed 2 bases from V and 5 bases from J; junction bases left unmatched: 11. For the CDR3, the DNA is TGCGCCAGCAGCCAACACTCCCGGGACAGTCTGACTGAAGCTTTCTTT. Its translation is CASSQHSRDSLTEAFF.

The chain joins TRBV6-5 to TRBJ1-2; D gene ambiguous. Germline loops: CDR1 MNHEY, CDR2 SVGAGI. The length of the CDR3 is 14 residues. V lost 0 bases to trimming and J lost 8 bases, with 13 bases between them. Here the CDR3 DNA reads TGTGCCAGCAGTTACTCGAGTGGCCTAGGAGGCTACACCTTC. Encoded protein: CASSYSSGLGGYTF.

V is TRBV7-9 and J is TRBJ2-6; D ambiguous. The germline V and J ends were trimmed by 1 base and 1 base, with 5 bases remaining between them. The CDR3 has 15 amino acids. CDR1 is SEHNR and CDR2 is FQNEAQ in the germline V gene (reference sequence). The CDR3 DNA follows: TGTGCCAGCAGCTTAGGGAAGTCTGGGGCCAACGTCCTGACTTTC. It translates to CASSLGKSGANVLTF.

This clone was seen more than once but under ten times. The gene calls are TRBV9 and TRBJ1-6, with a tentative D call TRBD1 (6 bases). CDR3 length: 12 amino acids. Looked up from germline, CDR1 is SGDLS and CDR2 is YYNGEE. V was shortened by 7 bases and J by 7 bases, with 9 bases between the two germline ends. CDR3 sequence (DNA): TGTGCCAGCGCGGGGGCAAATTCACCCCTCCACTTT. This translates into CASAGANSPLHF.

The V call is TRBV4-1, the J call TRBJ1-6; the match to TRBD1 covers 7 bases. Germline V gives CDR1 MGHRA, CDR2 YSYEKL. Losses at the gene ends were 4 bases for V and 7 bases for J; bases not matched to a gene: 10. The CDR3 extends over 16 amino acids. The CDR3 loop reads CASSLFMEGANSPLHF. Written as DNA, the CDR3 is TGCGCCAGCAGCCTCTTCATGGAGGGGGCCAATTCACCCCTCCACTTT.

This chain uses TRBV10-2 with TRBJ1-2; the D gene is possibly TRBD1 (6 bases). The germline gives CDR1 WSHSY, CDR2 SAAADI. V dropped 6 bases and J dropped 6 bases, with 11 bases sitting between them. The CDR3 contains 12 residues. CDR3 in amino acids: CASSGHRDGYTF. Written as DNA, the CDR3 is TGCGCCAGCAGCGGTCACAGGGATGGCTACACCTTC.

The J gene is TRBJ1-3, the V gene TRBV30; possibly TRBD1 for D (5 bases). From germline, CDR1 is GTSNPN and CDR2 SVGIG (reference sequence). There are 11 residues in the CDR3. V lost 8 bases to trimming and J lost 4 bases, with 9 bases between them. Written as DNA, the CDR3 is TGTGCCGGGGGACCGGGAAACACCATATATTTT. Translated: CAGGPGNTIYF.

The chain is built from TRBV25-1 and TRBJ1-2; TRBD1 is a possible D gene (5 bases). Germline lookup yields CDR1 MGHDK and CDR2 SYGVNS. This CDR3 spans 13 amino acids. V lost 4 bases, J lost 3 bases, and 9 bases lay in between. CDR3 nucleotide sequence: TGTGCCAGCAGTGGGGGGGGACACTATGGCTACACCTTC. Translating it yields CASSGGGHYGYTF.

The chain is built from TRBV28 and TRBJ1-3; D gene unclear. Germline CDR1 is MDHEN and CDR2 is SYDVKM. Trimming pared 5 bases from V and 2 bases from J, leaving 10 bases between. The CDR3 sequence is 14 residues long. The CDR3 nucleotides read TGTGCCAGCAGTATAATTCGGACTGGAAACACCATATATTTT. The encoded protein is CASSIIRTGNTIYF.

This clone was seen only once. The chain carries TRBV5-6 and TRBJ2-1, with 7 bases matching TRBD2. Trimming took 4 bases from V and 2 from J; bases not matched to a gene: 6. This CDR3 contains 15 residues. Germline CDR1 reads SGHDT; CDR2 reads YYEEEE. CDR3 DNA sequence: TGTGCCAGCAGCCATGCTCGGGGGGCCTACAATGAGCAGTTCTTC. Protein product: CASSHARGAYNEQFF.

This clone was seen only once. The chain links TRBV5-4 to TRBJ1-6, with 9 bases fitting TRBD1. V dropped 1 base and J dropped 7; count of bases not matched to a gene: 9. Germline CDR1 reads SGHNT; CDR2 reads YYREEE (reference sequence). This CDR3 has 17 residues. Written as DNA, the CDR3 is TGTGCCAGCAGCTTGTTCGGGGACAGGGCTGAAAATTCACCCCTCCACTTT. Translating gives CASSLFGDRAENSPLHF.

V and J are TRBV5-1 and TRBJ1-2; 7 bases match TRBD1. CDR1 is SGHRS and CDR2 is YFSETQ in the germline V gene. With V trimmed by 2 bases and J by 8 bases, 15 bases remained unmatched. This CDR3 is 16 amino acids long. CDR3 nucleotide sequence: TGCGCCAGCAGCTTTGGGGATTTCAACAGGGGATACGGCTACACCTTC. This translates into CASSFGDFNRGYGYTF.

The CDR3 region is CASSLQGNTGELFF. The DNA for the CDR3 is TGTGCCAGCAGCTTACAGGGTAACACCGGGGAGCTGTTTTTT. The chain recombines TRBV7-9 with TRBJ2-2, with a tentative D call TRBD1 (5 bases). The CDR3 is 14 residues long. Germline V gene data show CDR1 as SEHNR and CDR2 as FQNEAQ (reference sequence). The V end lost 2 bases, the J end lost 2 bases, and 6 bases lay between the germline ends.

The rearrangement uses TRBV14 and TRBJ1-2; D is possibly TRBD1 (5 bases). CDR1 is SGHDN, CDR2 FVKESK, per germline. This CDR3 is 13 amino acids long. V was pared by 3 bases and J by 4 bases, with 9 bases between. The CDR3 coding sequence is TGTGCCAGCAGCCAGGGCAGGGCCTATGGCTACACCTTC. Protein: CASSQGRAYGYTF. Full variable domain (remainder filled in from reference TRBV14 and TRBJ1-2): EAGVTQFPSHSVIEKGQTVTLRCDPISGHDNLYWYRRVMGKEIKFLLHFVKESKQDESGMPNNRFLAERTGGTYSTLKVQPAELEDSGVYFCASSQGRAYGYTFGSGTRLTVV.

CDR3 sequence: CAWTPSFGTGGMNTEAFF. CDR3 coding DNA: TGTGCCTGGACCCCTAGTTTCGGGACAGGGGGAATGAACACTGAAGCTTTCTTT. The chain uses TRBV30 and TRBJ1-1, with TRBD1 matching over 11 bases. CDR1 and CDR2 (germline): GTSNPN, SVGIG (reference sequence). The CDR3 has 18 residues. Trimming removed 4 bases from V and 0 bases from J; junction bases left unmatched: 13.

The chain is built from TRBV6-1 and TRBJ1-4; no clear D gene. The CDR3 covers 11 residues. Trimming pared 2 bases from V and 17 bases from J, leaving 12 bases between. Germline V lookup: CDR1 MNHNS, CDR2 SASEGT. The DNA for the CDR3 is TGTGCCAGCAGTGAACTCGGCAGATATTTTTTT. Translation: CASSELGRYFF.